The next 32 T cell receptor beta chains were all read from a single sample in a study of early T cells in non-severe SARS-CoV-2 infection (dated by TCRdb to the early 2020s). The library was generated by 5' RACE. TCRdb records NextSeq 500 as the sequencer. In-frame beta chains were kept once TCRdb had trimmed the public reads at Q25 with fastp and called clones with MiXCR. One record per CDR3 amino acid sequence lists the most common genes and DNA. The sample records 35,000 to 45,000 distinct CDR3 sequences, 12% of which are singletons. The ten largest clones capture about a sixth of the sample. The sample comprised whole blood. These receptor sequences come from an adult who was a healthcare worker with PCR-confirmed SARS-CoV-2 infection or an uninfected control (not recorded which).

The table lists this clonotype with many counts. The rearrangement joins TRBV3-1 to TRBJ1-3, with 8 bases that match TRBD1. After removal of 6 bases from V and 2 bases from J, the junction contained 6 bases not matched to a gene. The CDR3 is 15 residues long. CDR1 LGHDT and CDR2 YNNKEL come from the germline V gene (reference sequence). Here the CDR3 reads CASSLQGAPGNTIYF. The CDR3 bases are TGTGCCAGCAGTCTCCAGGGGGCGCCTGGAAACACCATATATTTT.

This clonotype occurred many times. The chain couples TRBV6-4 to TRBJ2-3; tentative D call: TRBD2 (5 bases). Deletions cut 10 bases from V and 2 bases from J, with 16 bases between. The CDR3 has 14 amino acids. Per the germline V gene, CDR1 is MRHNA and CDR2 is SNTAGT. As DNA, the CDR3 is TGTGCCATCCTCGACCGGGAATCCACAGATACGCAGTATTTT. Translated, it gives CAILDRESTDTQYF.

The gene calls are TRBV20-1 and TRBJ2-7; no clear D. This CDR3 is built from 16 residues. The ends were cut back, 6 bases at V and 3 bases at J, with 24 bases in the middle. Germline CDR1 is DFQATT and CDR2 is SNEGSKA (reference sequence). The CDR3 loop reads CSANPIEITTLYEQYF. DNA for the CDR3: TGCAGTGCCAACCCGATCGAGATCACCACTCTCTACGAGCAGTACTTC.

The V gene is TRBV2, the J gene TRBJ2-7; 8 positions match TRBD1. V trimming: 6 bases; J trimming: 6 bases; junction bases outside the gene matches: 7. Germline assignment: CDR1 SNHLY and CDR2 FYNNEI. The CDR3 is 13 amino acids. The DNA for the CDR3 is TGTGCCAGCAGAAGGACAGGGATGGCCGAGCAGTACTTC. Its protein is CASRRTGMAEQYF.

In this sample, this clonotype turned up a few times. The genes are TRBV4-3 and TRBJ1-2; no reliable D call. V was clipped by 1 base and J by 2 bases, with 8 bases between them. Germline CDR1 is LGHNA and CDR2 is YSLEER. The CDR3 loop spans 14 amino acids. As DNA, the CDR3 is TGCGCCAGCAGCCAAGGAGGAAAAAACTATGGCTACACCTTC. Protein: CASSQGGKNYGYTF.

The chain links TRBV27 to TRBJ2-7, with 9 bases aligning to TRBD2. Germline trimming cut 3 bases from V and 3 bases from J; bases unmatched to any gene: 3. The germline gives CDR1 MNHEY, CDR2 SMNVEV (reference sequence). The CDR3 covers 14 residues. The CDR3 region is CASSFASGNYEQYF. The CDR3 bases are TGTGCCAGCAGTTTTGCTAGCGGGAACTACGAGCAGTACTTC.

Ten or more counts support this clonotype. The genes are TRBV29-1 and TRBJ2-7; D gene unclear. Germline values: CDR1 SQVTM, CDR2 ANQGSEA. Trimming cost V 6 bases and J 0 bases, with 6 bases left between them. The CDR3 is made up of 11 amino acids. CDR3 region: CSVGVSYEQYF. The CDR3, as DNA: TGCAGCGTGGGCGTCTCCTACGAGCAGTACTTC.

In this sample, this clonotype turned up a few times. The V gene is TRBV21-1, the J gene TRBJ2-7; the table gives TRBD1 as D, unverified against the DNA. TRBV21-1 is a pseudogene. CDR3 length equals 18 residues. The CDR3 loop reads CASRPPPRSSKTQGPKYF. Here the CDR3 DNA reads TGTGCCAGCAGACCCCCCCCGAGAAGTTCAAAGACACAGGGACCCAAGTACTTC.

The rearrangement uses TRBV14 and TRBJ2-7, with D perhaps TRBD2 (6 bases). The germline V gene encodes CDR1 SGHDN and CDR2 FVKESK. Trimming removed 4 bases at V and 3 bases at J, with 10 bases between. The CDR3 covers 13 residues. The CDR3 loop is CASSRDFLYEQYF. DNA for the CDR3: TGTGCCAGCAGCCGGGACTTCCTCTACGAGCAGTACTTC.

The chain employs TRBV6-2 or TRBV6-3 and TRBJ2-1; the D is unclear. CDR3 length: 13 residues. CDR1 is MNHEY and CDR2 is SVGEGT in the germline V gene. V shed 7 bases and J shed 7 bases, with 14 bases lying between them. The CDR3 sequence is CASITEDRNEQFF. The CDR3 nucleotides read TGTGCCAGCATAACAGAGGATAGGAATGAGCAGTTCTTC.

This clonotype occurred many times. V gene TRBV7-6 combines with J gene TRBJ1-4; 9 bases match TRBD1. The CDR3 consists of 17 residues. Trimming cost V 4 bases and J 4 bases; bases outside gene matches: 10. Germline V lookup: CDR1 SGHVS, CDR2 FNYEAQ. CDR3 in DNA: TGTGCCAGCAGCTCAACTCCGGGACAGGGCCTTAATGAAAAACTGTTTTTT. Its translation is CASSSTPGQGLNEKLFF.

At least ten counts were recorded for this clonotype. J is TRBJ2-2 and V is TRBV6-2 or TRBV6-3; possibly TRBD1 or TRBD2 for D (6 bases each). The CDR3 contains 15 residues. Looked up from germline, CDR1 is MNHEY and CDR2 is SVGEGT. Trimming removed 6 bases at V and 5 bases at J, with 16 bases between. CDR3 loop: CASSRRGGGTGELFF. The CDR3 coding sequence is TGTGCCAGCAGCCGTCGCGGAGGGGGGACCGGGGAGCTGTTTTTT.

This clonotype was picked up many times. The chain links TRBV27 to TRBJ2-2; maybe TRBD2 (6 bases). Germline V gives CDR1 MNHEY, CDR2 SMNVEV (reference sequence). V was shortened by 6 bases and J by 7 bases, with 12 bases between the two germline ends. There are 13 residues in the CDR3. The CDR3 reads CASRRLGHGELFF. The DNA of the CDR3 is TGTGCCAGCAGGCGACTAGGTCACGGGGAGCTGTTTTTT.

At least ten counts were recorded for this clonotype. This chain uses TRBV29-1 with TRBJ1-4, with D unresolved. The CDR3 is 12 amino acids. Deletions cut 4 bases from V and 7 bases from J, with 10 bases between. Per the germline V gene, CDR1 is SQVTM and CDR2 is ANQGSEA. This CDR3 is CSVATWGEKLFF. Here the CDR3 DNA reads TGCAGCGTTGCAACCTGGGGTGAAAAACTGTTTTTT. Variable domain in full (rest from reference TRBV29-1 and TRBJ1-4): SAVISQKPSRDICQRGTSLTIQCQVDSQVTMMFWYRQQPGQSLTLIATANQGSEATYESGFVIDKFPISRPNLTFSTLTVSNMSPEDSSIYLCSVATWGEKLFFGSGTQLSVL.

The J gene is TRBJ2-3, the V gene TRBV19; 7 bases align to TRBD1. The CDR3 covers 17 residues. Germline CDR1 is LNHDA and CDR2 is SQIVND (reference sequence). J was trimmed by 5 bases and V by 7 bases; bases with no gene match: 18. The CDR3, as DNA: TGTGCCAGTATACCCACAGGGGTAATGGGTAAGGAAGATACGCAGTATTTT. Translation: CASIPTGVMGKEDTQYF.

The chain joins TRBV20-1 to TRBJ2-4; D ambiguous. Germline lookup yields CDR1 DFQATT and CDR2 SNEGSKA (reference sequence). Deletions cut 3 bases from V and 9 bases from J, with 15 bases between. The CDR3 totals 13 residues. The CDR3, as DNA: TGCAGTGCTAGTAGTGGCAGTTTTGGCATTCAGTACTTC. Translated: CSASSGSFGIQYF.

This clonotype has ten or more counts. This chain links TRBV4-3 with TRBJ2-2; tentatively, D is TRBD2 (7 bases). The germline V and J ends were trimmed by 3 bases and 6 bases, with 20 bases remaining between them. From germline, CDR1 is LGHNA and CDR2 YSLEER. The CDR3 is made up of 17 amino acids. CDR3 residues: CASSQPLEGGRPGELFF. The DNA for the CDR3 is TGCGCCAGCAGCCAGCCCCTGGAGGGGGGGCGCCCCGGGGAGCTGTTTTTT.

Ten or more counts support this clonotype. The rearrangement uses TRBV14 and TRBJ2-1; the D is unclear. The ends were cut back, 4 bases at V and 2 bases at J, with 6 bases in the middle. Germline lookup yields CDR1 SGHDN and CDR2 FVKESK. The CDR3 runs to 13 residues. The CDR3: CASSPYPYNEQFF. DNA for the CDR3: TGTGCCAGCAGCCCGTACCCCTACAATGAGCAGTTCTTC.

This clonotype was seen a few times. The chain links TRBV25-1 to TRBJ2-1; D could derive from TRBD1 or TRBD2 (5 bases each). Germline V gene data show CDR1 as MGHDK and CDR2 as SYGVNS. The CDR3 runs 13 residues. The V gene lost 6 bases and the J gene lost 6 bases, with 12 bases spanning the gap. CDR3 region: CASRGESPNEQFF. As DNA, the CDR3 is TGTGCCAGCAGGGGGGAGTCTCCCAATGAGCAGTTCTTC.

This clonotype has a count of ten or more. The CDR3 nucleotides read TGTGCCACCAGCAGACGGGGGGAGGGAGATACGCAGTATTTT. As protein: CATSRRGEGDTQYF. The V call is TRBV15, the J call TRBJ2-3; TRBD2 matches 7 bases. In germline, CDR1 is LNHNV, CDR2 YYDKDF (reference sequence). The junction had 4 bases not matched to a gene; V was cut back by 2 bases and J by 5 bases. The CDR3 has 14 residues.

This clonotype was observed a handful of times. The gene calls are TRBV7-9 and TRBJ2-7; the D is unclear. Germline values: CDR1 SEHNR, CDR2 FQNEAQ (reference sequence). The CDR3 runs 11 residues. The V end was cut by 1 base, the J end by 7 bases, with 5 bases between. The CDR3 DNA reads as TGTGCCAGCAGCTTAGTCAGTGAGCAGTACTTC. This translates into CASSLVSEQYF.

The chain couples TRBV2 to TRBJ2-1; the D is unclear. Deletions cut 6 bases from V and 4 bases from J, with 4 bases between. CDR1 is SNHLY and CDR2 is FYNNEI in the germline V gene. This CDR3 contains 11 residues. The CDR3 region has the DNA TGTGCCAGCAGACCATACAATGAGCAGTTCTTC. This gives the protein CASRPYNEQFF.

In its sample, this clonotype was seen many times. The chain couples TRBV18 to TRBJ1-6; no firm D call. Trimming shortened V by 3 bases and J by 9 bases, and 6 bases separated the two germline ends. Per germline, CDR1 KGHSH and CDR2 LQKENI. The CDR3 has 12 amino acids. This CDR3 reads CASSPYSSPLHF. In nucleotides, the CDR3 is TGTGCCAGCTCACCTTATTCTTCACCCCTCCACTTT.

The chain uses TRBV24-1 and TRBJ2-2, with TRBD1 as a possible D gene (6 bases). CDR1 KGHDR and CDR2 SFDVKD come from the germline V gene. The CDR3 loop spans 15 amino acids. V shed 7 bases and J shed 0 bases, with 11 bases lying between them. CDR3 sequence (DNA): TGTGCCACCAGCCGGGACACAGCGAACACCGGGGAGCTGTTTTTT. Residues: CATSRDTANTGELFF.

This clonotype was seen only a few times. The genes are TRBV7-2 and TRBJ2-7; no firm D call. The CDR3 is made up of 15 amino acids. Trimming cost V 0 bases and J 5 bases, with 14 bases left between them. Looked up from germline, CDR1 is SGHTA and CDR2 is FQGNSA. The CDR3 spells CASSLAASLEHEQYF. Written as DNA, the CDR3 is TGTGCCAGCAGCTTAGCGGCTAGTCTGGAGCACGAGCAGTACTTC.

The CDR3 nucleotides are TGTGCCAGCAGTTTAATTGGAGGGTGGCAGGGATACACAGATACGCAGTATTTT. Its protein product is CASSLIGGWQGYTDTQYF. The chain links TRBV12-3 or TRBV12-4 to TRBJ2-3; tentative D call: TRBD2 (6 bases). V was trimmed by 2 bases and J by 2 bases, leaving 20 bases between them. The CDR3 sequence is 18 residues long.

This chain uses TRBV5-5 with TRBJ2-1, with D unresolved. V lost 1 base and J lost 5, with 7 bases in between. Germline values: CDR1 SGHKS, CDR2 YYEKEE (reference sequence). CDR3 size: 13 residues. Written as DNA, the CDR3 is TGTGCCAGCAGCTTGCCAGGCGACAATGAGCAGTTCTTC. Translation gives CASSLPGDNEQFF.

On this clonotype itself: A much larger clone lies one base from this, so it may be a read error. CDR3 region: CASGPLGEHFRAASIQYF. The DNA for the CDR3 is TGTGCCAGCGGCCCGCTAGGGGAACATTTTAGGGCCGCAAGCATTCAGTACTTC. The chain links TRBV21-1 to TRBJ2-4; the table's TRBD2 call for D was not verified on the DNA. TRBV21-1 has pseudogene status. The CDR3 is 18 residues long.

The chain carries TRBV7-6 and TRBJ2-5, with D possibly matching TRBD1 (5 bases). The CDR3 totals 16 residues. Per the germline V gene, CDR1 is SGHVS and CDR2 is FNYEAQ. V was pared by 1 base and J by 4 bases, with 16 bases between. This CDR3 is CASSLGPGSMGETQYF. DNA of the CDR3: TGTGCCAGCAGCTTAGGGCCAGGGTCGATGGGAGAGACCCAGTACTTC.

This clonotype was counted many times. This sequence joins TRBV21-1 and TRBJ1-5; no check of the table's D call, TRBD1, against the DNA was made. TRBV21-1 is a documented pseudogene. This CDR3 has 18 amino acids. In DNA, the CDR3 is TGTGCCAGCAGCAAGCAAGGGGCGCTAGGTCAAGGCAATCAGCCCCAGCATTTT. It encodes CASSKQGALGQGNQPQHF.

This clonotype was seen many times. The CDR3 loop reads CASSPKGVAFF. CDR3 nucleotides: TGTGCCAGCAGCCCCAAAGGAGTAGCTTTCTTT. The chain couples TRBV21-1 to TRBJ1-1. TRBV21-1 has pseudogene status. The CDR3 loop spans 11 amino acids.

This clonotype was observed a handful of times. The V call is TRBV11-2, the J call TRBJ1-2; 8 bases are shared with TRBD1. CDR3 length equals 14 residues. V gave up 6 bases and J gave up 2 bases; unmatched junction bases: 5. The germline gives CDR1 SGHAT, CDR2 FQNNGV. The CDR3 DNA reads TGTGCCAGCAGTTCCGGGACAGGAAACTATGGCTACACCTTC. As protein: CASSSGTGNYGYTF. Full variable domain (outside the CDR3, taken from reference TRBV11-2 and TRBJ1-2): EAGVAQSPRYKIIEKRQSVAFWCNPISGHATLYWYQQILGQGPKLLIQFQNNGVVDDSQLPKDRFSAERLKGVDSTLKIQPAKLEDSAVYLCASSSGTGNYGYTFGSGTRLTVV.